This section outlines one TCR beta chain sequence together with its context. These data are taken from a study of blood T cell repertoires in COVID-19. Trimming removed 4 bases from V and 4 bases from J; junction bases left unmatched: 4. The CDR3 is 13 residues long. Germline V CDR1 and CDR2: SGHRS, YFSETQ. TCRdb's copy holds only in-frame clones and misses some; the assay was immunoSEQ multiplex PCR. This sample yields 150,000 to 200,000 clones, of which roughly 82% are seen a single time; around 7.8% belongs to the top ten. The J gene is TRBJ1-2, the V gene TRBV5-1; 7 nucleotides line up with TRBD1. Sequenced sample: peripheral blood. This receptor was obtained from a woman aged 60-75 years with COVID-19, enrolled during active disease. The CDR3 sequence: CASSTGQTYGYTF. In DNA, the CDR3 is TGCGCCAGCAGCACGGGACAGACCTATGGCTACACCTTC.